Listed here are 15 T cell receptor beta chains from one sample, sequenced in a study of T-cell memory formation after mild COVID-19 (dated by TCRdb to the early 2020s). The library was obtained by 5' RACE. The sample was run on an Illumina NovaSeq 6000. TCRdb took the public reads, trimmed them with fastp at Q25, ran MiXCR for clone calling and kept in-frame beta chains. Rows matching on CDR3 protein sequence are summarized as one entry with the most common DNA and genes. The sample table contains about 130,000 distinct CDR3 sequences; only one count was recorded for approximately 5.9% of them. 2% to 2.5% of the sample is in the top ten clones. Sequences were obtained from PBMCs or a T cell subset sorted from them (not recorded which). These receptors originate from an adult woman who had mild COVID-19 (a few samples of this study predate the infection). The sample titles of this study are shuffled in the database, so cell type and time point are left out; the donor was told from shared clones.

CDR3 nucleotide sequence: TGTGCCAGCAGTTGGCAACTCGCCGTGGTCTACGAGCAGTACTTC. It is translated as CASSWQLAVVYEQYF. V and J are TRBV6-2 or TRBV6-3 and TRBJ2-7, with no clear D. Germline loops: CDR1 MNHEY, CDR2 SVGEGT. The CDR3 consists of 15 residues. Trimming shortened V by 4 bases and J by 3 bases, and 16 bases separated the two germline ends.

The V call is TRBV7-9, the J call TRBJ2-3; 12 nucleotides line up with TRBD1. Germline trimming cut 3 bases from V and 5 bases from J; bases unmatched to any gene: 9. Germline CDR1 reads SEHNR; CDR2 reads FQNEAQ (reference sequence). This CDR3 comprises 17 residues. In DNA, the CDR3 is TGTGCCAGCAGCTTCGTCGGGACAGGGGGCGTCGGAGATACGCAGTATTTT. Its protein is CASSFVGTGGVGDTQYF. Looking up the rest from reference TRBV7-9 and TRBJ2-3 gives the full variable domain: DTGVSQNPRHKITKRGQNVTFRCDPISEHNRLYWYRQTLGQGPEFLTYFQNEAQLEKSRLLSDRFSAERPKGSFSTLEIQRTEQGDSAMYLCASSFVGTGGVGDTQYFGPGTRLTVL.

The CDR3 is CASSGDNTYEQYF. The CDR3 DNA reads as TGTGCCAGCAGCGGTGACAATACCTACGAGCAGTACTTC. V gene TRBV7-9 combines with J gene TRBJ2-7; D ambiguous. The germline V and J ends were trimmed by 5 bases and 2 bases, with 10 bases remaining between them. The germline V gene encodes CDR1 SEHNR and CDR2 FQNEAQ (reference sequence). The CDR3 consists of 13 residues.

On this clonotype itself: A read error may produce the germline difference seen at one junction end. CDR3: CASSPGQGNGGELFF. In nucleotides, the CDR3 is TGTGCTAGCAGTCCGGGACAGGGGAACGGCGGGGAGCTGTTTTTT. The V and J genes are TRBV7-7 and TRBJ2-2, with 10 bases matching TRBD1. Germline V gene lookup returns CDR1 SSHAT and CDR2 FNYEAQ (reference sequence). This CDR3 is built from 15 residues.

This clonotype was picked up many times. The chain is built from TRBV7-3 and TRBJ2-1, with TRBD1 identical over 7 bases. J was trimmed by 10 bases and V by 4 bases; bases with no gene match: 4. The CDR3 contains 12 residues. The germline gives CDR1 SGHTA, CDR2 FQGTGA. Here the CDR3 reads CASSYRQGEQFF. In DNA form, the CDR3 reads TGTGCCAGCAGCTACAGACAGGGCGAGCAGTTCTTC.

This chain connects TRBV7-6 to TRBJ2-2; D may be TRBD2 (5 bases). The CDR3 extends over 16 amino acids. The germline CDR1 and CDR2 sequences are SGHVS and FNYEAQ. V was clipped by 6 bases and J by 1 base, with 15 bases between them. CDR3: CASRNHGNLNTGELFF. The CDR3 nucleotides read TGTGCCAGCAGGAACCACGGGAATTTGAACACCGGGGAGCTGTTTTTT.

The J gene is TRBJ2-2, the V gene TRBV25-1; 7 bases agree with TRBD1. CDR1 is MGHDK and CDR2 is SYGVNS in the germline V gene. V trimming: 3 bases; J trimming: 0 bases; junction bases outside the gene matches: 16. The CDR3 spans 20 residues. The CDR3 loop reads CASSDPHTSGTVSNTGELFF. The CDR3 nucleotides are TGTGCCAGCAGTGACCCCCATACATCCGGGACAGTATCGAACACCGGGGAGCTGTTTTTT.

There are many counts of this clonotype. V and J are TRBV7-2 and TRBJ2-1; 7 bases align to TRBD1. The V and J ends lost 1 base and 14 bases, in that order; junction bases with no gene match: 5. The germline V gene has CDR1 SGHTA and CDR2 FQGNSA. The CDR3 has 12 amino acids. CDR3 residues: CASSLVTGQKFF. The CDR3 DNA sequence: TGTGCCAGCAGCTTAGTAACGGGACAGAAGTTCTTC.

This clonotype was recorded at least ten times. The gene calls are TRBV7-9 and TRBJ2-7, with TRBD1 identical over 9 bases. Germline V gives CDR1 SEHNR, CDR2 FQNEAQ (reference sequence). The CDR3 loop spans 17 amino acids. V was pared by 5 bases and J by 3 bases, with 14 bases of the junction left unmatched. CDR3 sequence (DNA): TGTGCCAGCAGCCCGACCGGAGTGGGACAGGGTTACTACGAGCAGTACTTC. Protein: CASSPTGVGQGYYEQYF.

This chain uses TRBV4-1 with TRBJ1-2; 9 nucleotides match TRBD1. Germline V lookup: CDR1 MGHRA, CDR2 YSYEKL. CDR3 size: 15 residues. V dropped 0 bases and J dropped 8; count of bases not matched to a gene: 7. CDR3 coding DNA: TGCGCCAGCAGCCAAGATCAACAGGGGGCGCAGGGCTACACCTTC. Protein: CASSQDQQGAQGYTF.

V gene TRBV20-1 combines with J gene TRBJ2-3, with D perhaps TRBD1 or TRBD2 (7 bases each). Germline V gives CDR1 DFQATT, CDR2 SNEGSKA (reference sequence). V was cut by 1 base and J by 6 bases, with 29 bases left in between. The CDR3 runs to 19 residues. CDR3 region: CSARVSGGGPLNPLDTQYF. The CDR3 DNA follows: TGCAGTGCTAGAGTTTCAGGGGGAGGGCCTCTGAATCCTCTCGATACGCAGTATTTT.

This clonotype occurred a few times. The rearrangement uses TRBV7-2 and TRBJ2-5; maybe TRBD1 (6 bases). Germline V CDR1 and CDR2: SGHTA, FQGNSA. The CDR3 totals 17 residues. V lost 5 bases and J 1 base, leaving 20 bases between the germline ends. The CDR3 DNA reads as TGTGCCAGCAGCCCCCGTTTAAGGGGGACGCCCCAAGAGACCCAGTACTTC. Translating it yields CASSPRLRGTPQETQYF.

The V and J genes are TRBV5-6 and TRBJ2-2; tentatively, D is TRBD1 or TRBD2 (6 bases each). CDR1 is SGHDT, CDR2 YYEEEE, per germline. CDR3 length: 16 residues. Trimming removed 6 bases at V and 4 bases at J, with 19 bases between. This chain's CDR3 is CASTNLGGPSTGELFF. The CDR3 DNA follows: TGTGCCAGCACTAATTTAGGGGGGCCGAGCACCGGGGAGCTGTTTTTT.

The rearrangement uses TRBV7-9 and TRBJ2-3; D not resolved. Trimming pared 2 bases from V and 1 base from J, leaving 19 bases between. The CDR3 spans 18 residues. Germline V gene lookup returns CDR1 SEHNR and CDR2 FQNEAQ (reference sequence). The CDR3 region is CASSLWGSGSYGTDTQYF. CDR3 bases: TGTGCCAGCAGCTTATGGGGATCCGGGTCTTACGGCACAGATACGCAGTATTTT.

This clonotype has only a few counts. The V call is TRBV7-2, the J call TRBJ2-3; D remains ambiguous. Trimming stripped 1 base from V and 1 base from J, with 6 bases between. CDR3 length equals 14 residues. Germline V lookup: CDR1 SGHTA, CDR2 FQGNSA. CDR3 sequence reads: CASSLVPGTDTQYF. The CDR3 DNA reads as TGTGCCAGCAGCTTAGTTCCCGGCACAGATACGCAGTATTTT.